This T cell receptor (beta chain) was found in a study of cytomegalovirus exposure and HLA in healthy donors. PCR used 60 Vbeta primers and 13 Jbeta primers. Original analysis: There were about 80 million unique TCR beta chains by a later count, and approximately 10 million of them were shared. This table comes from immunoSEQ multiplex PCR, and its TCRdb copy is limited to in-frame clones, with some not included. V and J calls and clone size are as listed in that table; D and trimming were resolved from the DNA. The sample shows some 130,000 clones, around 63% of them seen only once. The V and J ends lost 6 bases and 5 bases respectively, with 10 bases between them. The V gene's germline CDR1 is SNHLY and CDR2 FYNNEI. The CDR3 sequence is 13 residues long. No record exists of this donor's CMV serostatus. A remark on this clone: The antigen remains unidentified.

Study conclusions and caveats: A missense variant in DCLRE1C was later tied to TCR beta V- and J-gene trimming. Sequencing artifact likely explains a cluster of highly shared sequence variants.

Sequenced input: PBMCs. The gene calls are TRBV2 and TRBJ2-2; D possibly corresponds to TRBD1 (5 bases). This clonotype originated in a human donor in good health. For the CDR3, the DNA is TGTGCCAGCAGCCAGGGTGTGACCGGGGAGCTGTTTTTT. Protein sequence: CASSQGVTGELFF. Combining the CDR3 with reference TRBV2 and TRBJ2-2 gives the whole variable domain EPEVTQTPSHQVTQMGQEVILRCVPISNHLYFYWYRQILGQKVEFLVSFYNNEISEKSEIFDDQFSVERPDGSNFTLKIRSTKLEDSAMYFCASSQGVTGELFFGEGSRLTVL.